Listed below are T cell receptor beta chains from one sample, sequenced in a study of blood T cell repertoires in COVID-19. Measured with immunoSEQ multiplex PCR; TCRdb has only the in-frame clones, and not every one. The table includes about 190,000 clones, 88% detected once. Specimen: peripheral blood. These receptors originate from a human donor in a cohort sampled during active COVID-19. Each CDR3 is given with its conserved first and last residue. A D gene is named only where the DNA matches it firmly. Part of the rows lack a size; the others show once, few, many or a class for expanded clones.

v_call: TRBV3-1/TRBV3-2
clone_size: NA
d_call: NA
j_call: TRBJ2-1
cdr3_nt: TGTGCCAGCAGCCGTCGAGCCCCCTTTCAAAATGAGCAGTTCTTC
cdr3_aa: CASSRRAPFQNEQFF

v_call: TRBV28
clone_size: NA
d_call: NA
j_call: TRBJ2-6
cdr3_nt: TGTGCCGCCGGACAAGCACACTCTGGGGCCAACGTCCTGACTTTC
cdr3_aa: CAAGQAHSGANVLTF

v_call: TRBV7-8
clone_size: NA
d_call: TRBD2
j_call: TRBJ2-3
cdr3_nt: TGTGCCAGCAGCTGGGAGGGCCGTACAGATACGCAGTATTTT
cdr3_aa: CASSWEGRTDTQYF

v_call: TRBV6-5
clone_size: NA
d_call: NA
j_call: TRBJ2-5
cdr3_nt: TGTGCCAGCAGCTACGGTTACAGGGAGGAGACCCAGTACTTC
cdr3_aa: CASSYGYREETQYF

v_call: TRBV30
clone_size: NA
d_call: NA
j_call: TRBJ1-1
cdr3_nt: TGTGCCTGGAGTGTAAGCCACGTCAATGAAGCTTTCTTT
cdr3_aa: CAWSVSHVNEAFF

v_call: TRBV6-5
clone_size: NA
d_call: NA
j_call: TRBJ1-1
cdr3_nt: TGTGCCAGCAGTTTTGCTGACCAGGGGACTGAAGCTTTCTTT
cdr3_aa: CASSFADQGTEAFF

v_call: TRBV18
clone_size: NA
d_call: NA
j_call: TRBJ2-1
cdr3_nt: TGTGCCAGCTCACCAAGGCGTACAGGGAACAATGAGCAGTTCTTC
cdr3_aa: CASSPRRTGNNEQFF

v_call: TRBV7-2
clone_size: NA
d_call: NA
j_call: TRBJ2-1
cdr3_nt: TGTGCCAGCAGCTTAGAATGGGCAGGGGCGAACAATGAGCAGTTCTTC
cdr3_aa: CASSLEWAGANNEQFF

v_call: TRBV6-6
clone_size: NA
d_call: TRBD2
j_call: TRBJ2-5
cdr3_nt: TGTGCCAGCAGTTATACTAGCGGGGGCCAAGAGACCCAGTACTTC
cdr3_aa: CASSYTSGGQETQYF

v_call: TRBV7-2
clone_size: NA
d_call: NA
j_call: TRBJ2-7
cdr3_nt: TGTGCCAGCAGCAGGGGGGGCTACGAGCAGTACTTC
cdr3_aa: CASSRGGYEQYF

v_call: TRBV29-1
clone_size: once
d_call: NA
j_call: TRBJ2-7
cdr3_nt: TGCAGCGTGACAACGGTCTACGAGCAGTACTTC
cdr3_aa: CSVTTVYEQYF

v_call: TRBV6-5
clone_size: NA
d_call: NA
j_call: TRBJ2-5
cdr3_nt: TGTGCCAGCAGTTATGGTTCGGCGGGAGAGACCCAGTACTTC
cdr3_aa: CASSYGSAGETQYF

v_call: TRBV3-1/TRBV3-2
clone_size: NA
d_call: NA
j_call: TRBJ2-2
cdr3_nt: TGTGCCAGCAGCCAACCGGGTGGCACCGGGGAGCTGTTTTTT
cdr3_aa: CASSQPGGTGELFF

v_call: TRBV7-6
clone_size: NA
d_call: NA
j_call: TRBJ1-4
cdr3_nt: TGTGCCAGCAGCCTAACAGGGATTCCGGATGAAAAACTGTTTTTT
cdr3_aa: CASSLTGIPDEKLFF

v_call: TRBV30
clone_size: NA
d_call: NA
j_call: TRBJ1-2
cdr3_nt: TGTGCCTGGAGTGTACCTGGGCCCTATGGCTACACCTTC
cdr3_aa: CAWSVPGPYGYTF

v_call: TRBV6-4
clone_size: NA
d_call: TRBD2
j_call: TRBJ2-5
cdr3_nt: TGTGCCAGCAGTGACAAATACGGGGGGGCCCAAGAGACCCAGTACTTC
cdr3_aa: CASSDKYGGAQETQYF

v_call: TRBV14
clone_size: few
d_call: NA
j_call: TRBJ2-3
cdr3_nt: TGTGCCAGCAGCCAAGATCTTCGAGATACGCAGTATTTT
cdr3_aa: CASSQDLRDTQYF

v_call: TRBV28
clone_size: NA
d_call: NA
j_call: TRBJ1-2
cdr3_nt: TGTGCCAGCACCATTTCCCACAGGGTCTTGGGTGGCTACACCTTC
cdr3_aa: CASTISHRVLGGYTF

v_call: TRBV10-1
clone_size: NA
d_call: TRBD1
j_call: TRBJ2-3
cdr3_nt: TGCGCCAGCAGTGGGGGGATTGGGACAGGGCCAGATACGCAGTATTTT
cdr3_aa: CASSGGIGTGPDTQYF

v_call: TRBV11-2
clone_size: NA
d_call: NA
j_call: TRBJ2-2
cdr3_nt: TGTGCCAGCAGCTTAGAGGCCAGGCTGGACACCGGGGAGCTGTTTTTT
cdr3_aa: CASSLEARLDTGELFF

v_call: TRBV29-1
clone_size: NA
d_call: NA
j_call: TRBJ2-3
cdr3_nt: TGCAGCGTTGACAACAGGGCAGATACGCAGTATTTT
cdr3_aa: CSVDNRADTQYF

v_call: TRBV19
clone_size: NA
d_call: TRBD1
j_call: TRBJ1-3
cdr3_nt: TGTGCCAGTAGCTACCGGACAGGGAATTTCGGAAACACCATATATTTT
cdr3_aa: CASSYRTGNFGNTIYF

v_call: TRBV2
clone_size: NA
d_call: NA
j_call: TRBJ1-5
cdr3_nt: TGTGCCAGCAGTGAAGACAGGGTTGCTCAGCCCCAGCATTTT
cdr3_aa: CASSEDRVAQPQHF